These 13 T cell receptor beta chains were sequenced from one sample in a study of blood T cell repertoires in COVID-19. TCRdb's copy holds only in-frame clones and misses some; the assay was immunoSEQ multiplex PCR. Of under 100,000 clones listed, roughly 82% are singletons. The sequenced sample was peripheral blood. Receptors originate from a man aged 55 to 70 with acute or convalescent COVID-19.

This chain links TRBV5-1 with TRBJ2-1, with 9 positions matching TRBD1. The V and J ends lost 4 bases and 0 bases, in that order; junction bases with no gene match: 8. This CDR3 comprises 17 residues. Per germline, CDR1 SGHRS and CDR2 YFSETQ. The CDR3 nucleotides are TGCGCCAGCAGCGTAGCCCGACAGGGGGGCTCCTACAATGAGCAGTTCTTC. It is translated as CASSVARQGGSYNEQFF.

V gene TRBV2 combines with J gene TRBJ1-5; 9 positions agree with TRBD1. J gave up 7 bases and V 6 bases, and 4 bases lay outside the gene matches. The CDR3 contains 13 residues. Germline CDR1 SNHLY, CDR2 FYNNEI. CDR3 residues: CASRRTGDQPQHF. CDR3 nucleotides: TGTGCCAGCAGACGGACAGGGGACCAGCCCCAGCATTTT.

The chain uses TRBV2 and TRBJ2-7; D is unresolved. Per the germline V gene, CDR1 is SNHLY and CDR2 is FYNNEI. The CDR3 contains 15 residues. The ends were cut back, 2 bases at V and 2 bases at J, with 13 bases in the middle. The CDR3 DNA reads TGTGCCAGCAGTGAATTCGGTCAGGCACCCTACGAGCAGTACTTC. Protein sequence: CASSEFGQAPYEQYF.

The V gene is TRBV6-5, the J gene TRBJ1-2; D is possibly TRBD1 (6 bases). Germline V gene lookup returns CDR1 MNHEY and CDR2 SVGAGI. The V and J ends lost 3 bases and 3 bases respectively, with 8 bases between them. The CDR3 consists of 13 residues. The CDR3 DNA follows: TGTGCCAGCAGTTATGGGGGCCACTATGGCTACACCTTC. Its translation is CASSYGGHYGYTF.

The CDR3 sequence: CASSSRQGATNEKLFF. DNA for the CDR3: TGTGCCAGCAGTTCCCGACAGGGGGCAACTAATGAAAAACTGTTTTTT. The chain has TRBV6-5 and TRBJ1-4; TRBD1 aligns across 9 bases. The CDR3 consists of 16 residues. The V gene's germline CDR1 is MNHEY and CDR2 SVGAGI. V gave up 4 bases and J gave up 0 bases; unmatched junction bases: 3.

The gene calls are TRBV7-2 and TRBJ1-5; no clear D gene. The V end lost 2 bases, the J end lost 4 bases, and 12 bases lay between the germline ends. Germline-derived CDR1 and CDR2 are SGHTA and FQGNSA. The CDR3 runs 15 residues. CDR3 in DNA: TGTGCCAGCAGCTTAAACAGCGGGAGTAATCAGCCCCAGCATTTT. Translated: CASSLNSGSNQPQHF.

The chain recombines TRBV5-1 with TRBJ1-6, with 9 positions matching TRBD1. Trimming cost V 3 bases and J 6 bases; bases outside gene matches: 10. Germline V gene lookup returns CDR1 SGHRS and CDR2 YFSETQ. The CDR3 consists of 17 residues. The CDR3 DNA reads TGCGCCAGCAGCTCAACTACCGGGACAGGGTTTAATTCACCCCTCCACTTT. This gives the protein CASSSTTGTGFNSPLHF.

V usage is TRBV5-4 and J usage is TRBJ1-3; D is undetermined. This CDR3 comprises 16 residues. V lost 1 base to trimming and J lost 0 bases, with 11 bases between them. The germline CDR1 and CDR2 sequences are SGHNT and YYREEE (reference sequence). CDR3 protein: CASSLSPQDSGNTIYF. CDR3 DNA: TGTGCCAGCAGCTTGTCCCCCCAGGACTCTGGAAACACCATATATTTT.

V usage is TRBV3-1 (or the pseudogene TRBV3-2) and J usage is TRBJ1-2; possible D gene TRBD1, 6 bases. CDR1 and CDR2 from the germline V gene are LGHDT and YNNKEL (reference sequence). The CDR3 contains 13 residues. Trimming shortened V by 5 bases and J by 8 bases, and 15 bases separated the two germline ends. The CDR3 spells CASSSQTGDGYTF. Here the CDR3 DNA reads TGTGCCAGCAGCTCACAGACAGGAGACGGCTACACCTTC.

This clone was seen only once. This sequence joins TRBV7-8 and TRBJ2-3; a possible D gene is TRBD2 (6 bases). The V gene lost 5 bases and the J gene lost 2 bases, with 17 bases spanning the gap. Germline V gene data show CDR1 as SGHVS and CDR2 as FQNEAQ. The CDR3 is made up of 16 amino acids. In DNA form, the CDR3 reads TGTGCCAGCAGCCCCCCTACTCGGGGGAACACAGATACGCAGTATTTT. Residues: CASSPPTRGNTDTQYF.

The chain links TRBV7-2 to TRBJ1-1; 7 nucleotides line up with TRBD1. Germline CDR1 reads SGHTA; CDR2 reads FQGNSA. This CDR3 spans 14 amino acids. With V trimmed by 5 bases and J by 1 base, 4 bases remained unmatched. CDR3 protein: CASSINRGNTEAFF. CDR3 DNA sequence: TGTGCCAGCAGCATTAACAGGGGGAACACTGAAGCTTTCTTT.

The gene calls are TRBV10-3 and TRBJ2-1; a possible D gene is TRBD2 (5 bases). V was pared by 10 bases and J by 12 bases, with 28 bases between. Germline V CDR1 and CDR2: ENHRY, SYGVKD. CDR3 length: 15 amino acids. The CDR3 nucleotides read TGTGCCACTGCTGGACGATCCGACGAGGTGGAGGTGCAGTTCTTC. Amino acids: CATAGRSDEVEVQFF.

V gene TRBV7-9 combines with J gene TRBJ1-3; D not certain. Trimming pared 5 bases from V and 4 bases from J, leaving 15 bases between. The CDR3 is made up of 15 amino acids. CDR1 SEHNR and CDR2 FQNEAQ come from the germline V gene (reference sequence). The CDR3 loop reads CASSQNPMQGNTIYF. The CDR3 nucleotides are TGTGCCAGCAGCCAGAATCCAATGCAGGGAAACACCATATATTTT.